The sample holds one count of the clone carrying this T cell receptor (beta chain). This entry belongs to a study of blood T cell repertoires in COVID-19. Looking at the study overall: Some COVID-19 samples were acute and others convalescent; all came from the United States, Italy and Spain. T cells, B-cell-depleted T cells, or PBMCs supplied cDNA or gDNA.

As originally analysed: The authors estimated nucleated cell counts from reference gene primer amplification. TCRdb's copy holds only in-frame clones and misses some; the assay was immunoSEQ multiplex PCR. V, J and clone size are taken as reported in that table, and D and trimming were inferred from the DNA itself. The data contain about 140,000 clones, roughly 84% of them seen just once; the ten biggest clones take up 8.5% to 9%. It was during active infection that Seattle patients were enrolled and then longitudinally followed. Specimen: peripheral blood. This receptor was obtained from a man under 40 with COVID-19, enrolled during active disease.

In nucleotides, the CDR3 is TGTGCCAGCAGTCTCCCCCCCTCCTATAATTCACCCCTCCACTTT. As protein: CASSLPPSYNSPLHF. The J gene is TRBJ1-6, the V gene TRBV27; D unresolved. The CDR3 sequence is 15 residues long. CDR1 is MNHEY and CDR2 is SMNVEV in the germline V gene (reference sequence). V lost 5 bases and J lost 0, with 8 bases in between.